This TCR beta chain was sequenced during a study of cytomegalovirus exposure and HLA in healthy donors listed by TCRdb under 2017. About the investigation overall: According to an earlier analysis of several hundred of the donors, roughly 180 million T cells yielded over 90 million unique TCR beta sequences and 250 to 350 Gb of sequence data. To predict cytomegalovirus infection status, the study combined high-throughput TCR immunosequencing, statistical association of individual TCRs with disease status, and machine learning. To study patterns of TCR occurrence, a later analysis re-analyzed previously published TCR beta repertoires from around 660 donors and added high-resolution HLA genotyping. A few DR-DQ haplotypes were handled as single units for association and clustering because linkage in the cohort was strong. In an earlier analysis of 500 to 650 of the donors, high-throughput TCR beta sequencing was used to judge whether each TCR beta V gene segment behaved as functional or pseudogenic. Genome-wide SNP genotypes for about 55% of the roughly 670 donors were used in a later genetic analysis, which treated that subset as a discovery cohort. An early release that covered about 600 HLA-typed donors contained approximately 300 gigabases of sequencing data and 85 million to 100 million unique TCR sequences. Typing coverage varied by locus: about 620-630 donors for A, B, C, DRB1 and DQB1; approximately 500 for DQA1; more than 600 for DPA1; 400 to 480 for DPB1. In the later analysis, no new phenotypic data were used to find candidate immune exposures; instead, reliance was placed on TCR beta sequences and their occurrence across donors. Besides the first cohort of roughly 700 subjects, a separate validation cohort made up of over 95 different subjects was used. Among 300 to 500 genotyped donors of the cohort, an average of around 240,000 unique TCR beta nucleotide sequences was sequenced per donor, of which 15% to 20% were non-productive. All discovery cohort repertoires had been generated using a single sequencing platform. The study profiled the T cell repertoires of about 640 subjects by immunosequencing and related them to cytomegalovirus serostatus. HLA typing covered class I and class II loci at four-digit resolution. Among the roughly 400 genotyped donors, around 81% belonged to the genetic ancestry cluster associated with self-reported Caucasian donors. Donor age, sex, ethnicity and CMV serostatus were compiled alongside the repertoire data. The study was designed to test whether signatures of past pathogen exposure could be identified by cataloging public T cell receptors. Findings and caveats that apply to the study as a whole: In vitro tests confirmed that a few of the cytomegalovirus-associated TCR beta chains recognize cytomegalovirus antigens. A further reported finding was that TCR beta sequences accurately predicted the HLA-A and HLA-B alleles for most subjects in the first cohort. Compared with equally common non-associated chains, HLA-associated TCR beta chains in a later analysis were more clonally expanded and had lower generation probabilities. A total of 164 TCR beta chains were listed by the study as associated with cytomegalovirus. Linkage disequilibrium might explain the correlated functional status among segregating V segments, but an unknown experimental factor could not be excluded. A group of highly shared sequence variants was considered likely to be a technical artifact of the sequencing pipeline. Because HLA typing was unavailable for some donors at each locus, only the typed subset was used in association tests. Because counts were too low, about 18 rarely observed V segments, including chromosome 9 orphons, were excluded from the earlier analysis of several hundred of the donors. In a later analysis, the rate of TCR association differed among HLA loci, with DRB1 alleles having the most associated TCRs and HLA-C alleles having the fewest. For the cohort, immune exposure information was limited to CMV serostatus. A later analysis reported that several top co-occurrence clusters appeared linked to parvovirus B19, influenza, CMV and Epstein-Barr virus. Sequencing depth was assumed to be roughly uniform across donors in the presence/absence analyses, though that assumption may not hold. While some public TCRs were present in many individuals, most TCR sequences turned up only very rarely across donors. Specific HLA alleles were associated with 15,000 to 20,000 TCR beta sequences at a false discovery rate of 0.05 in a later analysis. The cohort was sequenced for TCR beta chains only, and without alpha or paired-chain data the features that could be detected were limited. It was suggested by the authors that the approach could potentially be generalized to other disease states and immunological phenotypes. The classifier was reported to diagnose cytomegalovirus status with high specificity and sensitivity in both the original cohort and the validation cohort. In an earlier analysis of 450 to 750 of the donors, most TCR beta V segments appeared in productive rearrangements about 87% or about 30% of the time, broadly matching IMGT annotations. V-gene and J-gene trimming of TCR beta chains was associated with a missense DCLRE1C variant in a later genetic analysis, and the association was replicated in an independent cohort. A later genetic analysis reported fewer N-insertions in productive TCRs among donors in an Asian-associated ancestry cluster than the roughly 640-donor mean. When HLA alleles, especially DR and DQ, strongly co-occurred, TCR associations were difficult to assign to individual alleles. Most CMV-associated TCR beta chains appeared to be HLA-restricted in a later analysis, and the HLA associations seemed to be driven largely by CMV exposure.

Library method: the immunoSEQ multiplex PCR assay. The multiplex PCR relied on a mix of 60 forward primers for TCR Vbeta segments and 13 reverse primers for TCR Jbeta segments. A multiplex PCR assay on genomic DNA amplified the CDR3 region of rearranged TCR beta genes. The Illumina HiSeq System was used to sequence the amplified TCR beta libraries as 87-base-pair reads. In the paper's pipeline: In a later analysis, 80 million or so unique TCR beta chains were counted across the 650 to 750 repertoires, and approximately 11 million of these chains were shared by at least two donors. To remove PCR and sequencing errors, raw reads were error-corrected and collapsed into unique sequences using a nearest-neighbor algorithm that merged closely related sequences. CDR3 sequences were aligned to IMGT reference sequences to assign V, D and J gene segments. For a sequence to be retained, at least a six-nucleotide match to both a V gene segment and a J gene segment was required. Rearrangements were classified as productive when the CDR3 lacked stop codons and remained in frame with V and J, and all other rearrangements were classified as non-productive. Following IMGT convention, CDR3 was defined as the stretch from the second conserved V-encoded cysteine to the conserved J-encoded phenylalanine. In an earlier analysis of some 550 of the donors, sequences lacking an unambiguous match to a single V gene segment were excluded. In an earlier analysis of several hundred of the donors, V segments were called functional above 56.7% productive rearrangements and were called segregating when the between-donor standard deviation exceeded 5%. A statistical classification framework was developed to diagnose cytomegalovirus status using the catalog of TCR beta chain sequences. In a later analysis, TCR nucleotide sequences were compared against IMGT/GENE-DB human TR gene sequences so that V and J genes could be assigned. A later analysis assigned CDR3 sequences and most-parsimonious VDJ recombination scenarios with the TCRdist pipeline. A later analysis defined each TCR beta chain by its CDR3 amino acid sequence plus V-gene family, and excluded reads lacking a unique V-gene family. To address suspected cross-contamination and a sequencing artifact, a later analysis removed 450 to 700 highly shared, low-generation-probability nucleotide sequences. In a later analysis, a clonal expansion index was calculated for each public chain from normalized within-repertoire ranks of inferred template counts. Generation probabilities in a later analysis came from a VDJ recombination model fitted to out-of-frame rearrangements, and those results were checked against IGoR. In a later analysis, hypergeometric tests were used to score TCR-TCR, TCR-HLA and TCR-CMV co-occurrence, with a repertoire-size bias correction applied to TCR pairs. In a later analysis, false discovery rates were estimated by permuting HLA or CMV assignments 20 times. In a later analysis, co-occurring TCRs were grouped with DBSCAN, and TCRdist sequence similarity was added when clustering was performed within HLA-allele-positive subsets. Co-occurrence clustering excluded repertoires with fewer than 30,000 or more than 120,000 public chains, plus five with anomalous nucleotide sharing. TCRdb re-hosts the immuneACCESS table, in-frame sequences only. Its copies lack some clones; in the studies checked, an unresolved V gene accounts for under half of them, and the cause for the rest is not known. D and trimming come from the DNA, and the V and J calls and clone size come from that table. For this sample there are more than 95,000 clones; under 80% appear just once. The biggest ten clones account for around 8.6% of the sample.

Only a few counts were recorded for this clone. Its specific antigen is unknown. The input lacks base qualities; no much larger clone sits a single base away. The cohort comprised some 700 healthy bone marrow donors. At the time of sampling, all cohort members were nominally healthy, though unrecorded immune exposures were likely present. The donor tested CMV seropositive, placing the donor among the 290 or so seropositive members of the cohort. A peripheral blood sample was collected from each donor, and TCR beta sequencing was performed on peripheral blood mononuclear cells. The Qiagen DNeasy Blood Extraction Kit was used to extract genomic DNA from the blood cell samples. The origin of this receptor is a woman in her thirties or forties in good health and CMV-seropositive. Sequenced sample: PBMCs.

The DNA sequence reads TGTGCCAGCAGTGAAGCGACTAGCAACAATGAGCAGTTCTTC. It encodes CASSEATSNNEQFF. The chain links TRBV2 with TRBJ2-1; 7 bases in between match TRBD2. Relative to germline, V is missing 0 bases and J is missing 5 bases, with 1 base of the junction outside any gene match. From the germline V gene, CDR1 is SNHLY and CDR2 is FYNNEI. There are 14 amino acids in the CDR3, from cysteine to phenylalanine inclusive. Kept here is only the CDR3 DNA, which spans 42 bases and is read in frame from base 1.